Sequencing of this T cell receptor beta chain was carried out in a study of blood T cell repertoires in COVID-19. In the study's own analysis: Nucleated cell number was recorded as an estimate derived from reference gene primer amplification. Using immunoSEQ multiplex PCR, the repertoire was profiled, and TCRdb retains in-frame clones only, with some absent. V and J calls and clone size come straight from that table; D and trimming were deduced from the DNA. The table includes some 57,000 clones, 80% to 95% detected once. The germline V gene encodes CDR1 LNHDA and CDR2 SQIVND (reference sequence). Trimming took off 3 bases at V and 0 bases at J, with 6 bases between the two ends. The CDR3 extends over 14 amino acids.

The sequenced sample was peripheral blood. The TCR sequence derives from a human donor in a cohort sampled during active COVID-19. V gene TRBV19 combines with J gene TRBJ1-3; D unclear. Written as DNA, the CDR3 is TGTGCCAGTAGTATGCGGGTCTCTGGAAACACCATATATTTT. This gives the protein CASSMRVSGNTIYF.